Shown below are 7 T cell receptor beta chains from a single sample sequenced in a study of T cells in Graves' hyperthyroidism and ophthalmopathy. Researchers amplified the TCR beta CDR3 regions from RNA transcripts. The HTBI set primed first-round TCR CDR3 RT-PCR. TCRdb passed the multiplex PCR reads through MiXCR, listing each CDR3 protein once. The repertoire holds a few hundred thousand distinct CDR3 sequences, around 14% seen once, with approximately 7% in the top ten. Sequencing input: blood. These receptors all stem from a woman in her twenties or thirties with Graves' hyperthyroidism.

There are a few counts of this clonotype. This chain links TRBV4-1 with TRBJ1-1, with D uncertain. CDR1 and CDR2 from the germline V gene are MGHRA and YSYEKL. The CDR3 contains 13 residues. Deletions cut 0 bases from V and 3 bases from J, with 5 bases between. CDR3 bases: TGCGCCAGCAGCCAAGAGACGTACACTGAAGCTTTCTTT. It is translated as CASSQETYTEAFF.

This chain uses TRBV15 with TRBJ2-2; D may be TRBD1 (5 bases). CDR1 and CDR2 (germline): LNHNV, YYDKDF (reference sequence). V lost 0 bases, J lost 2 bases, and 10 bases lay in between. The CDR3 covers 16 residues. The CDR3 DNA sequence: TGTGCCACCAGCAGAGACAGGGAAGGAAACACCGGGGAGCTGTTTTTT. Protein sequence: CATSRDREGNTGELFF. The variable domain in full, completed from reference TRBV15 and TRBJ2-2, reads DAMVIQNPRYQVTQFGKPVTLSCSQTLNHNVMYWYQQKSSQAPKLLFHYYDKDFNNEADTPDNFQSRRPNTSFCFLDIRSPGLGDTAMYLCATSRDREGNTGELFFGEGSRLTVL.

As to this clonotype: This may arise from a read error, as a much more abundant clone is one base away. The J gene is TRBJ2-1, the V gene TRBV3-1, with D possibly TRBD2 on 6 matching bases. Trimming removed 4 bases from V and 0 bases from J, with 10 bases in between. CDR3 size: 15 residues. Germline CDR1 is LGHDT and CDR2 is YNNKEL (reference sequence). DNA for the CDR3: TGTGCCAGCAGCCTAGTGACTAGCTCCTACAATGAGCAGTTCTTC. It yields the protein CASSLVTSSYNEQFF.

This clonotype has ten or more counts. The J gene is TRBJ2-3, the V gene TRBV20-1; D ambiguous. There are 10 residues in the CDR3. V dropped 4 bases and J dropped 3 bases, with 2 bases sitting between them. Per the germline V gene, CDR1 is DFQATT and CDR2 is SNEGSKA (reference sequence). For the CDR3, the DNA is TGCAGTGCTAAAACAGATACGCAGTATTTT. It translates to CSAKTDTQYF.

This clonotype has at least ten counts. This sequence joins TRBV19 and TRBJ1-5; 9 bases line up with TRBD1. Germline V gene sequence: CDR1 LNHDA, CDR2 SQIVND (reference sequence). The CDR3 is made up of 17 amino acids. J gave up 5 bases and V 5 bases, and 13 bases lay outside the gene matches. CDR3 amino acids: CASSPKPGQGRDQPQHF. In nucleotides, the CDR3 is TGTGCCAGTAGTCCCAAACCGGGACAGGGAAGGGATCAGCCCCAGCATTTT.

This chain links TRBV9 with TRBJ2-3, with no clear D. Germline V lookup: CDR1 SGDLS, CDR2 YYNGEE. This CDR3 spans 15 amino acids. V shed 4 bases and J shed 2 bases, with 14 bases lying between them. The CDR3 DNA reads as TGTGCCAGCAGCTACCTCCCTGACCACACAGATACGCAGTATTTT. Its translation: CASSYLPDHTDTQYF.

The V gene is TRBV12-3 or TRBV12-4, the J gene TRBJ2-1, with 11 bases identical to TRBD1. The V segment lost 4 bases and the J segment 7 bases; nucleotides outside the gene matches: 6. CDR3 size: 15 residues. The CDR3 DNA reads TGTGCCAGCAGTTCCGGGACAGGGGGTTTTAATGAGCAGTTCTTC. Translating it yields CASSSGTGGFNEQFF.